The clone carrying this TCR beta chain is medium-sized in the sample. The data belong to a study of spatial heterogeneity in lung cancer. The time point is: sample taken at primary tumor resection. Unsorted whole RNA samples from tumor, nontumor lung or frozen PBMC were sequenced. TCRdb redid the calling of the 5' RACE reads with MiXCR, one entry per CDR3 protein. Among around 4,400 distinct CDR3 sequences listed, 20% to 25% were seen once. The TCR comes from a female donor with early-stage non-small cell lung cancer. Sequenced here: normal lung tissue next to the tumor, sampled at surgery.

The CDR3 here is CASSLGAGANVLTF. The CDR3 DNA sequence: TGTGCCAGCTCACTCGGGGCTGGGGCCAACGTCCTGACTTTC. The chain employs TRBV18 and TRBJ2-6, with a possible D match to TRBD2 (5 bases). V lost 4 bases, J lost 2 bases, and 6 bases lay in between. CDR3 size: 14 residues. Germline values: CDR1 KGHSH, CDR2 LQKENI.